This record covers a single TCR beta chain. CDR1 and CDR2 (germline): SGHRS, YFSETQ. The CDR3 totals 15 residues. Trimming at V came to 2 bases and at J to 9 bases, leaving 4 bases not matched to a gene. These data belong to a study of blood T cell repertoires in COVID-19. Across the study: T cells, B-cell-depleted T cells, or PBMCs supplied cDNA or gDNA.

This table comes from immunoSEQ multiplex PCR, and its TCRdb copy is limited to in-frame clones, with some not included. Counted here are a few hundred thousand clones, about 89% occurring once; the ten biggest clones make up about 1.2%. J is TRBJ2-1 and V is TRBV5-1, with 14 bases lining up with TRBD2. Sequenced sample: peripheral blood. This clonotype was obtained from a man aged 40-50 years with acute or convalescent COVID-19. CDR3 region: CASSLGTSGSSEQFF. The DNA for the CDR3 is TGCGCCAGCAGCTTAGGGACTAGCGGGAGTAGTGAGCAGTTCTTC.